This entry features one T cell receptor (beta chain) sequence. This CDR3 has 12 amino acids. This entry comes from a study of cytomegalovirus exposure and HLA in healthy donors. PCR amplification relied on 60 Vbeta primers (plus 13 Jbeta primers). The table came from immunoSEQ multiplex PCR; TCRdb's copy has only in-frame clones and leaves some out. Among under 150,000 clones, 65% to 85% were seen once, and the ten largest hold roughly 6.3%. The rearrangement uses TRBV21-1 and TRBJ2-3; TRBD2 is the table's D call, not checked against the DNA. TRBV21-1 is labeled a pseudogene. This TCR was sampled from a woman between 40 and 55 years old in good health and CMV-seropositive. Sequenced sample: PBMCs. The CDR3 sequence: CASSHYLDTQYF. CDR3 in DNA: TGTGCCAGCAGCCACTACCTGGATACGCAGTATTTT.